The source of this TCR beta chain is a study of T cells in Graves' hyperthyroidism and ophthalmopathy. Amplification of TCR beta CDR3 regions used RNA as the template. The HTBI primer set was used in a first-round RT-PCR of the TCR CDR3. A single record per CDR3 protein comes from TCRdb applying MiXCR to the multiplex PCR reads. The sample includes 600,000 to 800,000 distinct CDR3 sequences, under 45% seen only once; the top ten take roughly 30%. No progression to ophthalmopathy during 18 months of follow-up defined stable disease. Newly diagnosed patients aged 18 to 65 had hyperthyroidism of under 2 months' duration. Lactation, pregnancy, other autoimmune disease or uncontrolled infection led to exclusion of patients. This clonotype was observed at least ten times. Per the germline V gene, CDR1 is WNHNN and CDR2 is SYGVQD (reference sequence). The junction had 5 bases not matched to a gene; V was cut back by 3 bases and J by 5 bases. The CDR3 totals 14 residues.

Sequenced sample: blood. V usage is TRBV10-1 and J usage is TRBJ2-5; 8 bases are shared with TRBD2. The clonotype comes from a woman aged 40 to 49 with Graves' hyperthyroidism. CDR3 bases: TGCGCCAGCAGTGAAGGGACTAGTGAGGAGACCCAGTACTTC. It codes for CASSEGTSEETQYF.